The entry below describes one TCR beta chain. This table comes from immunoSEQ multiplex PCR, and its TCRdb copy is limited to in-frame clones, with some not included. The sample lists about 130,000 clones, roughly 80% occurring once. This sample was taken from a study of blood T cell repertoires in COVID-19. Overall study: Donors in the United States, Italy and Spain gave samples during acute or convalescent COVID-19.

Trimming took off 6 bases at V and 4 bases at J, with 12 bases between the two ends. There are 13 residues in the CDR3. Germline values: CDR1 LNHDA, CDR2 SQIVND (reference sequence). The chain is built from TRBV19 and TRBJ1-1; D gene uncertain. The clonotype was recovered from a woman in her forties or fifties with acute or convalescent COVID-19. Sequenced: peripheral blood. The CDR3 is CASRASMVTEAFF. Here the CDR3 DNA reads TGTGCCAGTAGGGCCTCGATGGTCACTGAAGCTTTCTTT.